One sample yielded the 28 T cell receptor beta chains listed below, sequenced in a study of CD8+ T cells in alopecia areata. cDNA reverse transcribed from extracted RNA served as the sequencing template. Generated by immunoSEQ multiplex PCR, the TCRdb table keeps only in-frame clones and is missing some. The sample lists over 110,000 clones, 45% to 60% seen once, with more than 0.95% in the top ten. This sample comprised CD4+ T cells sorted from blood, obtained at week 0. Every receptor here comes from a human donor with alopecia areata.

This clone has a handful of counts. J is TRBJ2-7 and V is TRBV27; TRBD2 is a possible D gene (6 bases). The V and J ends lost 9 bases and 6 bases respectively, with 9 bases between them. There are 10 residues in the CDR3. Per germline, CDR1 MNHEY and CDR2 SMNVEV (reference sequence). The CDR3 reads CASGGAEQYF. Here the CDR3 DNA reads TGTGCCAGTGGAGGGGCCGAGCAGTACTTC.

This rearrangement joins TRBV18 to TRBJ2-7; D is unclear. The germline V and J ends were trimmed by 0 bases and 4 bases, with 16 bases remaining between them. The CDR3 runs to 16 residues. Germline-derived CDR1 and CDR2 are KGHSH and LQKENI. CDR3 coding DNA: TGTGCCAGCTCACCACCGTACGCAGGAACATCTTACGAGCAGTACTTC. This gives the protein CASSPPYAGTSYEQYF.

The chain employs TRBV5-1 and TRBJ2-6, with no clear D. Germline V lookup: CDR1 SGHRS, CDR2 YFSETQ. The CDR3 has 14 amino acids. Trimming pared 2 bases from V and 0 bases from J, leaving 3 bases between. In DNA form, the CDR3 reads TGCGCCAGCAGCTTTAACTCTGGGGCCAACGTCCTGACTTTC. Amino acids: CASSFNSGANVLTF.

The chain links TRBV5-1 to TRBJ2-7, with 14 positions matching TRBD2. J lost 5 bases, V lost 0 bases, and 4 bases had no gene match. CDR1 SGHRS and CDR2 YFSETQ come from the germline V gene. The CDR3 is 16 amino acids. CDR3 sequence reads: CASSLGTSGRNHEQYF. In nucleotides, the CDR3 is TGCGCCAGCAGCTTGGGGACTAGCGGGAGGAACCACGAGCAGTACTTC.

In its sample, this clone was seen a few times. The chain employs TRBV6-5 and TRBJ2-5; D unclear. There are 11 residues in the CDR3. In germline, CDR1 is MNHEY, CDR2 SVGAGI. Trimming removed 6 bases at V and 5 bases at J, with 7 bases between. The CDR3 loop reads CASRLRETQYF. The CDR3 nucleotides read TGTGCCAGCAGACTGAGGGAGACCCAGTACTTC.

This clone has only a few counts. The V and J genes are TRBV5-1 and TRBJ2-1, with 13 bases identical to TRBD2. The V gene end was trimmed by 4 bases and the J gene end by 7 bases; junction bases not matched to a gene: 8. The CDR3 loop spans 16 amino acids. Germline V lookup: CDR1 SGHRS, CDR2 YFSETQ. The CDR3 here is CASSLGLAGAINEQFF. The DNA for the CDR3 is TGCGCCAGCAGCCTCGGACTAGCGGGAGCGATAAATGAGCAGTTCTTC.

This chain uses TRBV30 with TRBJ2-7; D possibly corresponds to TRBD1 (6 bases). Germline V gene lookup returns CDR1 GTSNPN and CDR2 SVGIG (reference sequence). Deletions cut 5 bases from V and 6 bases from J, with 14 bases between. The CDR3 totals 12 residues. The CDR3 spells CAWATGPGEQYF. The CDR3 DNA reads TGTGCCTGGGCGACAGGCCCTGGCGAGCAGTACTTC.

J is TRBJ2-1 and V is TRBV9; D might be TRBD2 (5 bases). The CDR3 is 16 residues long. CDR1 is SGDLS and CDR2 is YYNGEE in the germline V gene. V was pared by 0 bases and J by 0 bases, with 10 bases between. CDR3 residues: CASSVVSAGSYNEQFF. The CDR3 nucleotides are TGTGCCAGCAGCGTAGTTTCGGCGGGCTCCTACAATGAGCAGTTCTTC.

Comments on this clone: Compared with germline, one end of the junction differs, possibly owing to a read error. The chain employs TRBV11-2 and TRBJ1-1; D gene uncertain. The CDR3 loop spans 14 amino acids. Germline CDR1 is SGHAT and CDR2 is FQNNGV. DNA of the CDR3: TGTGCCAGCAGCCAGATAAGCGCAAACAGTGAAGCTTTCTTT. This sequence encodes CASSQISANSEAFF.

The chain joins TRBV28 to TRBJ1-2; 8 bases are a match to TRBD1. The J segment lost 7 bases and the V segment lost 2 bases, leaving 3 bases of the junction unmatched. CDR1 and CDR2 from the germline V gene are MDHEN and SYDVKM. The CDR3 length is 13 residues. For the CDR3, the DNA is TGTGCCAGCAGTTTACGACAGGGGCTTGGCTACACCTTC. Translating it yields CASSLRQGLGYTF.

This clone came up a few times. The chain links TRBV6-1 to TRBJ2-7; a weak D match, TRBD2 (5 bases). V lost 8 bases and J lost 0, with 8 bases in between. The V gene's germline CDR1 is MNHNS and CDR2 SASEGT. This CDR3 is built from 12 residues. CDR3 in amino acids: CASAGNSYEQYF. The CDR3 DNA follows: TGTGCCAGCGCGGGTAACTCCTACGAGCAGTACTTC.

V gene TRBV30 combines with J gene TRBJ2-2, with a weak D call TRBD1 (6 bases). CDR1 and CDR2 (germline): GTSNPN, SVGIG (reference sequence). Trimming pared 1 base from V and 9 bases from J, leaving 15 bases between. The CDR3 has 14 residues. CDR3 bases: TGTGCCTGGAGTGCAGACCTAACAGGGAGGGAGCTGTTTTTT. Translating it yields CAWSADLTGRELFF.

With regard to this clone: This specimen includes other DNA sequences encoding the same CDR3. V is TRBV15 and J is TRBJ2-1, with 7 positions matching TRBD2. The CDR3 extends over 15 amino acids. Per germline, CDR1 LNHNV and CDR2 YYDKDF (reference sequence). The V gene end was trimmed by 1 base and the J gene end by 7 bases; junction bases not matched to a gene: 7. CDR3 protein: CATSRGGSRGNEQFF. The CDR3 coding sequence is TGTGCCACCAGCAGAGGCGGGAGCAGAGGGAATGAGCAGTTCTTC.

This clone was seen a handful of times. V and J are TRBV6-6 and TRBJ1-4, with D possibly being TRBD1 (5 bases). The germline gives CDR1 MNHNY, CDR2 SVGAGI (reference sequence). This CDR3 has 13 amino acids. The V end lost 6 bases, the J end lost 5 bases, and 10 bases lay between the germline ends. The CDR3 loop is CASSPRDNEKLFF. The CDR3 DNA sequence: TGTGCCAGCAGCCCCCGGGACAATGAAAAACTGTTTTTT.

This rearrangement joins TRBV27 to TRBJ2-1, with 10 bases lining up with TRBD2. V was pared by 6 bases and J by 8 bases, with 4 bases of the junction left unmatched. The CDR3 sequence is 13 residues long. The germline V gene encodes CDR1 MNHEY and CDR2 SMNVEV (reference sequence). CDR3: CASSRTSGYEQFF. DNA of the CDR3: TGTGCCAGCAGCCGGACTAGCGGCTATGAGCAGTTCTTC.

This chain uses TRBV30 with TRBJ2-3, with D perhaps being TRBD1 or TRBD2 (5 bases each). The CDR3 length is 14 residues. With 5 bases removed from V and 4 bases from J, the gap between germline ends came to 16 bases. CDR1 GTSNPN and CDR2 SVGIG come from the germline V gene (reference sequence). The chain's CDR3 is CAWARWGGSDTQYF. The DNA for the CDR3 is TGTGCCTGGGCCCGCTGGGGCGGGTCAGATACGCAGTATTTT.

This chain links TRBV6-5 with TRBJ2-3; the D gene is possibly TRBD2 (6 bases). V was clipped by 2 bases and J by 7 bases, with 16 bases between them. Germline V CDR1 and CDR2: MNHEY, SVGAGI. The CDR3 is 15 amino acids. The CDR3 sequence: CASSYGDSRLNTQYF. The CDR3 region has the DNA TGTGCCAGCAGTTACGGGGACTCCCGCTTAAATACGCAGTATTTT.

The chain has TRBV30 and TRBJ1-3; no clear D gene. The CDR3 has 13 amino acids. The V gene lost 4 bases and the J gene lost 0 bases, with 7 bases spanning the gap. Germline assignment: CDR1 GTSNPN and CDR2 SVGIG (reference sequence). CDR3 region: CAWNVGSGNTIYF. DNA of the CDR3: TGTGCCTGGAACGTGGGCTCTGGAAACACCATATATTTT.

This clone has only one observation. The chain links TRBV29-1 to TRBJ2-7, with 10 bases lining up with TRBD2. Germline V gene lookup returns CDR1 SQVTM and CDR2 ANQGSEA. Losses at the gene ends were 6 bases for V and 7 bases for J; bases not matched to a gene: 12. The CDR3 runs 14 residues. The chain's CDR3 is CSVQAGLAADEQYF. The CDR3 DNA reads TGCAGCGTCCAAGCCGGACTAGCGGCTGATGAGCAGTACTTC.

This rearrangement joins TRBV7-9 to TRBJ2-5; possible D gene TRBD2, 6 bases. CDR1 is SEHNR, CDR2 FQNEAQ, per germline (reference sequence). CDR3 size: 13 residues. V was cut by 5 bases and J by 3 bases, with 10 bases left in between. This CDR3 is CASSPPGEETQYF. CDR3 sequence (DNA): TGTGCCAGCAGCCCCCCGGGGGAAGAGACCCAGTACTTC.

The genes are TRBV2 and TRBJ2-3; D possibly corresponds to TRBD2 (6 bases). Trimming pared 8 bases from V and 2 bases from J, leaving 14 bases between. This CDR3 spans 14 amino acids. Germline V gene lookup returns CDR1 SNHLY and CDR2 FYNNEI. The CDR3 loop reads CASSGLAATDTQYF. In DNA form, the CDR3 reads TGTGCCAGCTCTGGCTTAGCGGCCACAGATACGCAGTATTTT.

A few counts support this clone. CDR3 loop: CATSRDLVTGELFF. CDR3 sequence (DNA): TGTGCCACCAGCAGAGATTTGGTCACCGGGGAGCTGTTTTTT. V is TRBV15 and J is TRBJ2-2; D is ambiguous. The CDR3 extends over 14 amino acids. V lost 0 bases and J lost 4, with 6 bases in between. Germline CDR1 reads LNHNV; CDR2 reads YYDKDF (reference sequence).

The CDR3 sequence is CASSSLIAGGGNIQYF. The CDR3 DNA is TGTGCCAGTAGTTCACTCATAGCGGGAGGGGGAAACATTCAGTACTTC. The chain uses TRBV19 and TRBJ2-4; 11 bases line up with TRBD2. Germline V CDR1 and CDR2: LNHDA, SQIVND (reference sequence). V shed 5 bases and J 6 bases; nucleotides not matched to a gene: 9. The CDR3 extends over 16 amino acids.

This clone was seen ten or more times. The V call is TRBV5-4, the J call TRBJ2-2; D possibly matches TRBD1 or TRBD2 (5 bases each). This CDR3 spans 16 amino acids. Trimming cost V 1 base and J 2 bases, with 12 bases left between them. Germline V gene lookup returns CDR1 SGHNT and CDR2 YYREEE (reference sequence). This CDR3 reads CASSLRETANTGELFF. CDR3 sequence (DNA): TGTGCCAGCAGCTTGAGGGAGACAGCAAACACCGGGGAGCTGTTTTTT.

This chain links TRBV30 with TRBJ2-7, with a weak D call TRBD2 (6 bases). V lost 0 bases, J lost 3 bases, and 9 bases lay in between. This CDR3 has 13 amino acids. Germline values: CDR1 GTSNPN, CDR2 SVGIG (reference sequence). CDR3 loop: CAWSVGRDYEQYF. The CDR3 coding sequence is TGTGCCTGGAGTGTCGGGCGGGACTACGAGCAGTACTTC.

About this clone itself: Additional DNA sequences in this sample encode the identical CDR3. The chain links TRBV30 to TRBJ2-1, with D unclear. V gave up 0 bases and J gave up 4 bases, with 4 bases separating them. The CDR3 contains 12 residues. The germline V gene encodes CDR1 GTSNPN and CDR2 SVGIG (reference sequence). In DNA form, the CDR3 reads TGTGCCTGGAGTGTCGGGTACAATGAGCAGTTCTTC. This codes for CAWSVGYNEQFF.

J is TRBJ2-3 and V is TRBV29-1, with TRBD2 matching 9 bases. This CDR3 comprises 13 residues. Losses at the gene ends were 5 bases for V and 3 bases for J; bases not matched to a gene: 3. CDR1 and CDR2 from the germline V gene are SQVTM and ANQGSEA. The CDR3 reads CSVSGLATDTQYF. As DNA, the CDR3 is TGCAGCGTTTCGGGACTAGCAACAGATACGCAGTATTTT.

The chain carries TRBV18 and TRBJ1-5, with a weak D call TRBD1 (5 bases). Germline loops: CDR1 KGHSH, CDR2 LQKENI. This CDR3 region has 14 residues. V lost 0 bases and J 10 bases, leaving 13 bases between the germline ends. This CDR3 reads CASSPPGTKSPQHF. Written as DNA, the CDR3 is TGTGCCAGCTCACCACCCGGGACGAAAAGTCCCCAGCATTTT.